This T cell receptor (beta chain) emerged from a study of cytomegalovirus exposure and HLA in healthy donors. As for the study in general: Early released data had around 89 million unique TCRs, all coming from HLA-typed donors.

Study-wide results and limits: A later analysis by the authors found several of the most significant clusters apparently linked to common viral pathogens. V- and J-gene trimming in TCR beta was tied to a missense DCLRE1C variant by an analysis performed later.

This clone came up many times. The antigen remains undetermined. Distinct nucleotide sequences in the sample also encode this CDR3. The PCR contained 60 Vbeta and 13 Jbeta primers. The assay was immunoSEQ multiplex PCR, and TCRdb's table has in-frame clones only and misses some. The table records roughly 100,000 clones, around four fifths of them present only once. The CDR3 has 12 residues. Trimming removed 6 bases at V and 5 bases at J, with 10 bases between. CDR1 and CDR2 (germline): SNHLY, FYNNEI. The clonotype originates from a woman aged 40 to 49 in good health and CMV-seronegative. The chain uses TRBV2 and TRBJ1-1; no clear D gene. The sequenced sample consisted of PBMCs. The CDR3 DNA sequence: TGTGCCAGCAGCCGCGGGAGAACTGAAGCTTTCTTT. Residues: CASSRGRTEAFF.